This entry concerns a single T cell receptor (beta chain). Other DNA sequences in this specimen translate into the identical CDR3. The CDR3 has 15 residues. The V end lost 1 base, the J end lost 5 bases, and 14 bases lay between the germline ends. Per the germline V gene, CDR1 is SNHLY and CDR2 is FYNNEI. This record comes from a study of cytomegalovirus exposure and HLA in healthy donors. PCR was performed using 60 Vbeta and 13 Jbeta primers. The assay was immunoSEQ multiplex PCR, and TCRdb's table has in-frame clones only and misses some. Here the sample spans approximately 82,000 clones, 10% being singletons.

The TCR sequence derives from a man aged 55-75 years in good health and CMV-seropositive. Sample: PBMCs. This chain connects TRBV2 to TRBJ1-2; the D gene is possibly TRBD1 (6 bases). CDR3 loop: CASSEGEGGSYGYTF. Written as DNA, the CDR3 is TGTGCCAGCAGTGAAGGGGAGGGGGGTAGTTATGGCTACACCTTC.